This note documents a single T cell receptor beta chain sequence. The antigen remains undetermined. It was with 60 Vbeta and 13 Jbeta primers that the PCR ran. Authors' analysis steps: In a later analysis, the count reached 74 million or so unique TCR beta chains, with approximately 10 million shared. The table came from immunoSEQ multiplex PCR; TCRdb's copy has only in-frame clones and leaves some out. The V and J calls and clone size come from that table; D and trimming were worked out from the DNA. The sample has some 200,000 clones, more than 85% seen once. CDR1 and CDR2 (germline): KGHSH, LQKENI. V trimming: 11 bases; J trimming: 6 bases; junction bases outside the gene matches: 13. The CDR3 spans 15 residues. The sample belongs to a study of cytomegalovirus exposure and HLA in healthy donors. Study-wide results and caveats: Some TCR beta chains (164 of them) were listed as cytomegalovirus-associated. Reported findings show TCR beta sequences accurately forecast HLA-A and HLA-B alleles in most subjects.

Samples came from healthy bone marrow donors. The sequenced material came from PBMCs. V usage is TRBV18 and J usage is TRBJ2-2; 9 bases agree with TRBD1. The clonotype was recovered from a girl under two years old in good health and CMV-seronegative. The CDR3 nucleotides are TGTGCCGCTCGCTGGGACAGGGATGAAGCCGGGGAGCTGTTTTTT. It codes for CAARWDRDEAGELFF.